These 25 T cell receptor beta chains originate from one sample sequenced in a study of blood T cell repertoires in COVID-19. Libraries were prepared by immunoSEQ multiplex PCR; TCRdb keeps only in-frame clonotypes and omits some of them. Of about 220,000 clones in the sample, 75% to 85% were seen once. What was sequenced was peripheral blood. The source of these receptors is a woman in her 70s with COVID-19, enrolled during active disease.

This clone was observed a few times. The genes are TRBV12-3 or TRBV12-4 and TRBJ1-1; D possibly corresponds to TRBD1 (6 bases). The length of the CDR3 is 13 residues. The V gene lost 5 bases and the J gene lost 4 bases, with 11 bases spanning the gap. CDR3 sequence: CASSRGEGTEAFF. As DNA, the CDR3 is TGTGCCAGCAGTAGGGGGGAGGGCACTGAAGCTTTCTTT.

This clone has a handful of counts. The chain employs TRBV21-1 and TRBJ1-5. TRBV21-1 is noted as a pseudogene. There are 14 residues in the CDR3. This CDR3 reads CASSKILRSQPQHF. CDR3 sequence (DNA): TGTGCCAGCAGCAAAATTCTTAGGAGTCAGCCCCAGCATTTT.

This chain's CDR3 is CASSPGTGYYNEQFF. CDR3 nucleotide sequence: TGTGCCAGCTCACCCGGGACAGGGTATTACAATGAGCAGTTCTTC. The chain joins TRBV18 to TRBJ2-1, with 9 bases that match TRBD1. This CDR3 is 15 amino acids long. With V trimmed by 3 bases and J by 4 bases, 4 bases remained unmatched. Germline CDR1 KGHSH, CDR2 LQKENI.

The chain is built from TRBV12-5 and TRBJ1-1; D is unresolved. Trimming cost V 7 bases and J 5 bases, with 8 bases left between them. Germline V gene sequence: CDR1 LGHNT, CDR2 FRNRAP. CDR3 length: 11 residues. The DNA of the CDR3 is TGTGCTAGTGCCGAGATAACTGAAGCTTTCTTT. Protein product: CASAEITEAFF.

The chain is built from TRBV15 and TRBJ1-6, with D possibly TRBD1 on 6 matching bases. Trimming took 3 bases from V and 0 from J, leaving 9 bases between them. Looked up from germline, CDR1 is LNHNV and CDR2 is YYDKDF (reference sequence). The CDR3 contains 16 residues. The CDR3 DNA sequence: TGTGCCACCAGCAGCCAGGGGTCCTCCTATAATTCACCCCTCCACTTT. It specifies CATSSQGSSYNSPLHF.

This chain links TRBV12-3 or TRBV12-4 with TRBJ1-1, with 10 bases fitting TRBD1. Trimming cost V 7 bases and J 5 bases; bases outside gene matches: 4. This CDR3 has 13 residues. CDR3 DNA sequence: TGTGCCAGCACTTGGACAGGGGGGACTGAAGCTTTCTTT. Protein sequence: CASTWTGGTEAFF.

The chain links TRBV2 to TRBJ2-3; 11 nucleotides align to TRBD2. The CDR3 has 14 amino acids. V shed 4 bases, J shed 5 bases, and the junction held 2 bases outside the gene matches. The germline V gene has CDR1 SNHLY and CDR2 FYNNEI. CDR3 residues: CASSVSGGEDTQYF. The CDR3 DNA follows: TGTGCCAGCAGTGTTAGCGGGGGGGAAGATACGCAGTATTTT.

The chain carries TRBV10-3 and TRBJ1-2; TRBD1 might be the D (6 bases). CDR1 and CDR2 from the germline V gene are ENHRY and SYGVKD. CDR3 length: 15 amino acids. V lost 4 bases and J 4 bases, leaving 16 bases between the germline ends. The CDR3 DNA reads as TGTGCCATCAGTGTTTGGCAGGGGCAAGGCTATGGCTACACCTTC. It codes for CAISVWQGQGYGYTF.

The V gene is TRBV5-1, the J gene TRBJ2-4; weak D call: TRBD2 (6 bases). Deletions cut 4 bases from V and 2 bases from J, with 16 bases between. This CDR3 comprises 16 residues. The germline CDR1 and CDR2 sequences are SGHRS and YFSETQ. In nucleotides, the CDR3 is TGCGCCAGCAGCACGGGGACTTATGCTTCCAAAAACATTCAGTACTTC. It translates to CASSTGTYASKNIQYF.

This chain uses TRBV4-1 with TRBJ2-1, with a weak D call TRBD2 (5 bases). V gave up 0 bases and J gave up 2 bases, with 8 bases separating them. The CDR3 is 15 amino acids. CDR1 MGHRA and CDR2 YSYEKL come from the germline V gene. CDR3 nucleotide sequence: TGCGCCAGCAGCCAAGACGGGATGGCCTACAATGAGCAGTTCTTC. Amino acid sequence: CASSQDGMAYNEQFF.

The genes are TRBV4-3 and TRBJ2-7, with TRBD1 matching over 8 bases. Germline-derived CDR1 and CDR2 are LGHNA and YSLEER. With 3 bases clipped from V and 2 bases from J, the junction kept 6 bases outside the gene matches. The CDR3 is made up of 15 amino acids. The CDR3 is CASSQTGQDAYEQYF. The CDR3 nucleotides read TGCGCCAGCAGCCAGACGGGACAGGACGCCTACGAGCAGTACTTC.

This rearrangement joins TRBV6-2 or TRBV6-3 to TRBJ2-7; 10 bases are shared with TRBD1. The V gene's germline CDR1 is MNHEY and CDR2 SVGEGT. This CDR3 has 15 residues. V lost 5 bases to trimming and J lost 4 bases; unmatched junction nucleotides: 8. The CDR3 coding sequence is TGTGCCAGCAGTCCGGGACAGGGGACGGGATACGAGCAGTACTTC. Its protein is CASSPGQGTGYEQYF.

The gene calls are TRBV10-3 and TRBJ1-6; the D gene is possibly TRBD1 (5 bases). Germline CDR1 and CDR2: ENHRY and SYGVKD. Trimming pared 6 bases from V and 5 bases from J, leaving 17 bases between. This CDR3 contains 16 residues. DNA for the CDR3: TGTGCCATCAGATCAGGGAGGGAATATGATAATTCACCCCTCCACTTT. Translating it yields CAIRSGREYDNSPLHF.

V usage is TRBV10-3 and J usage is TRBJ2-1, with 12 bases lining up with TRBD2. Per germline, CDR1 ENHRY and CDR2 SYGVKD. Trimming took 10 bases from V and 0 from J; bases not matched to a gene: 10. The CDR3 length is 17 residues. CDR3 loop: CATSRLAGVLSYNEQFF. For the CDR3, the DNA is TGTGCCACGTCGCGACTAGCGGGAGTCCTCTCCTACAATGAGCAGTTCTTC.

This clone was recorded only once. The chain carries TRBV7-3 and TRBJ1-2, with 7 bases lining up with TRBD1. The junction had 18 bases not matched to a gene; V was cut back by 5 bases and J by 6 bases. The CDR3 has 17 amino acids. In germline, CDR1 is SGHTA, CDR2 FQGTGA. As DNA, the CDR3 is TGTGCCAGCAGCCCGCGCGCTGCCGGGACAGCTATTAATGGCTACACCTTC. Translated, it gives CASSPRAAGTAINGYTF.

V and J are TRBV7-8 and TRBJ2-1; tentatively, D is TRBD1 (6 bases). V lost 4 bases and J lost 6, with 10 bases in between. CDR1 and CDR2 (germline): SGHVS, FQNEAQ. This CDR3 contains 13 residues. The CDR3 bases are TGTGCCAGCAGCTCCACAGGGACCAATGAGCAGTTCTTC. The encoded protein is CASSSTGTNEQFF.

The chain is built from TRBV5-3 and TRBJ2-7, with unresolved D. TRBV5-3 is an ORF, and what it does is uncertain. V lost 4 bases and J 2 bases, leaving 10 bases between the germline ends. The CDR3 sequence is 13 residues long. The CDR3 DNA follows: TGTGCCAGAAGCGGAAACAGCACCTACGAGCAGTACTTC. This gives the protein CARSGNSTYEQYF.

The CDR3 sequence is CASSEERSAKNIQYF. The CDR3 DNA reads as TGTGCCAGCAGTGAGGAGAGGTCAGCCAAAAACATTCAGTACTTC. The chain employs TRBV2 and TRBJ2-4; no firm D call. The CDR3 length is 15 residues. Germline V gene sequence: CDR1 SNHLY, CDR2 FYNNEI. Trimming cost V 3 bases and J 0 bases, with 9 bases left between them. The full variable domain, rest sourced from reference TRBV2 and TRBJ2-4, is EPEVTQTPSHQVTQMGQEVILRCVPISNHLYFYWYRQILGQKVEFLVSFYNNEISEKSEIFDDQFSVERPDGSNFTLKIRSTKLEDSAMYFCASSEERSAKNIQYFGAGTRLSVL.

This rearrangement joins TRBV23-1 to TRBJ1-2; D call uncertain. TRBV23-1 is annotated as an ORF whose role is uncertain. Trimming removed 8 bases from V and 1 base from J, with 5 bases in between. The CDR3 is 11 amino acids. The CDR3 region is CASCSNYGYTF. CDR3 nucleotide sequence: TGCGCCAGCTGCAGTAACTATGGCTACACCTTC.

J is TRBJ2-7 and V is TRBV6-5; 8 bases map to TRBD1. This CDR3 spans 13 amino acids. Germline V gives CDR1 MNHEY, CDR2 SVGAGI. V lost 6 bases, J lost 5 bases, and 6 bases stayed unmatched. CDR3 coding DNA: TGTGCCAGCAGACGGACAGGGCAGAACGAGCAGTACTTC. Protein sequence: CASRRTGQNEQYF.

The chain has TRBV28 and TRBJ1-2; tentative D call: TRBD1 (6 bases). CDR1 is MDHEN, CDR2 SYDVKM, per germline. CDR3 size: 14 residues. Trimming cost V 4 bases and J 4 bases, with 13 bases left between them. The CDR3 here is CASSSNRERYGYTF. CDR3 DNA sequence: TGTGCCAGCAGTTCCAACAGGGAGCGCTATGGCTACACCTTC.

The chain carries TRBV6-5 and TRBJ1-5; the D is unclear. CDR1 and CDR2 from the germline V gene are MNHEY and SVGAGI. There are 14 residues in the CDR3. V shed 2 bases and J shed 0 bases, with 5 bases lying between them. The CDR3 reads CASSYGDSNQPQHF. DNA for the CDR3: TGTGCCAGCAGTTACGGAGATAGCAATCAGCCCCAGCATTTT.

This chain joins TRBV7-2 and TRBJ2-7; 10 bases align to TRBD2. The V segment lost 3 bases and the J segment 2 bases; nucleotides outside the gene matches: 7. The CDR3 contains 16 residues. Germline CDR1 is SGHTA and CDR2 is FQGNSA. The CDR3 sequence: CASSFSTSGITYEQYF. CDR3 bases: TGTGCCAGCAGCTTCTCAACTAGCGGGATTACCTACGAGCAGTACTTC.

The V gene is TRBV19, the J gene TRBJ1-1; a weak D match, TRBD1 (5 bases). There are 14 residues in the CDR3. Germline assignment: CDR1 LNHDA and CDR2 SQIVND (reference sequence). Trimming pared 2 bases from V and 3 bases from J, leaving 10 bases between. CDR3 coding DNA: TGTGCCAGTAGTATAAGGGGTCCAGACACTGAAGCTTTCTTT. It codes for CASSIRGPDTEAFF.

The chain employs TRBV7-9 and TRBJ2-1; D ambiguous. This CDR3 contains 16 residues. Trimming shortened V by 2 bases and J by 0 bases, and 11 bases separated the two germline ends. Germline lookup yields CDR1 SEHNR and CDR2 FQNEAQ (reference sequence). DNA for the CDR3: TGTGCCAGCAGCTTACTCCCGGTTAGCTCCTACAATGAGCAGTTCTTC. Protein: CASSLLPVSSYNEQFF.